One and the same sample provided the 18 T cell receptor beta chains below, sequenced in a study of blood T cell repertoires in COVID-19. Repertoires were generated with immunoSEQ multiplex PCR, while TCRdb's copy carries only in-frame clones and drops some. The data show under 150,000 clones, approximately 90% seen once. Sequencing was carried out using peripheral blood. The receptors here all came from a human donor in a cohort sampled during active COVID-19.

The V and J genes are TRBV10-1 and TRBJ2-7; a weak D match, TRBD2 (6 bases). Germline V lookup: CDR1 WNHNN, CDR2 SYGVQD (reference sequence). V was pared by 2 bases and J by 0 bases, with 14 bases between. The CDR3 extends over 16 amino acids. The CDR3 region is CASSEGSDGSSYEQYF. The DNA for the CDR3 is TGCGCCAGCAGTGAGGGATCTGACGGGAGCTCCTACGAGCAGTACTTC.

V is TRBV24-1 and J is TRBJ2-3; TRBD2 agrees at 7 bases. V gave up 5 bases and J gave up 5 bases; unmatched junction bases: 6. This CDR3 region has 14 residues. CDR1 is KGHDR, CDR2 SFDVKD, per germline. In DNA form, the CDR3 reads TGTGCCACCAGTGCGGCGGGAGTGCAAGATACGCAGTATTTT. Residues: CATSAAGVQDTQYF.

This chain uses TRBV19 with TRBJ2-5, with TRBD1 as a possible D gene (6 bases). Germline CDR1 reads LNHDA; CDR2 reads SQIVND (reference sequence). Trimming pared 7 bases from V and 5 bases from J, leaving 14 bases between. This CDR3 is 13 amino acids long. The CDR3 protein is CASKEQGWETQYF. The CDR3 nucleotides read TGTGCCAGTAAGGAGCAGGGGTGGGAGACCCAGTACTTC.

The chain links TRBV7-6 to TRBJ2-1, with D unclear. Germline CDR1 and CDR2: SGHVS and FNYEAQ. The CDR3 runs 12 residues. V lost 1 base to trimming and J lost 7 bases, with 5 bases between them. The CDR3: CASSLVENEQFF. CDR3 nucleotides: TGTGCCAGCAGCTTAGTGGAGAATGAGCAGTTCTTC. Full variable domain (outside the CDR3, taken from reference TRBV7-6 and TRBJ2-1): GAGVSQSPRYKVTKRGQDVALRCDPISGHVSLYWYRQALGQGPEFLTYFNYEAQQDKSGLPNDRFSAERPEGSISTLTIQRTEQRDSAMYRCASSLVENEQFFGPGTRLTVL.

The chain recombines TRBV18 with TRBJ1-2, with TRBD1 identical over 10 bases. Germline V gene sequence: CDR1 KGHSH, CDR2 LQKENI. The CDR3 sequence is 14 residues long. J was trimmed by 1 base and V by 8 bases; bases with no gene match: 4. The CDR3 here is CASARTGGNYGYTF. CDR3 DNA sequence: TGTGCCAGCGCGAGGACAGGGGGTAACTATGGCTACACCTTC.

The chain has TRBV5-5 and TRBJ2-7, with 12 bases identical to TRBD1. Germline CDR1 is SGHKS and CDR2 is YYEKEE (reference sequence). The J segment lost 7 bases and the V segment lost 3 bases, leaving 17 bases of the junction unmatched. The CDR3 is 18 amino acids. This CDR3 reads CASSSGTGGVVGFREQYF. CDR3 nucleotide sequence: TGTGCCAGCAGCTCCGGGACAGGGGGCGTCGTGGGGTTTCGGGAGCAGTACTTC.

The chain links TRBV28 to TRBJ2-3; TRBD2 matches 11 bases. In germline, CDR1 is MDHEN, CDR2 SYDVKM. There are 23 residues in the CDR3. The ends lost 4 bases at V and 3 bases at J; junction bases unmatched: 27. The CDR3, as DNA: TGTGCCAGCAGTTCCCCCCGGCCAGACAGGGTGGTTTTGTTAGCGGGAGGGACAGATACGCAGTATTTT. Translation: CASSSPRPDRVVLLAGGTDTQYF. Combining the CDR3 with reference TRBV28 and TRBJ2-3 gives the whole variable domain DVKVTQSSRYLVKRTGEKVFLECVQDMDHENMFWYRQDPGLGLRLIYFSYDVKMKEKGDIPEGYSVSREKKERFSLILESASTNQTSMYLCASSSPRPDRVVLLAGGTDTQYFGPGTRLTVL.

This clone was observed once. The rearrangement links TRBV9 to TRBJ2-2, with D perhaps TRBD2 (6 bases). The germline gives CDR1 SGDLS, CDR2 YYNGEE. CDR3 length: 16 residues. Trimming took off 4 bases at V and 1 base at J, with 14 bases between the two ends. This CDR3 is CASSPYRGENTGELFF. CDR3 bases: TGTGCCAGCAGCCCTTATCGCGGGGAGAACACCGGGGAGCTGTTTTTT.

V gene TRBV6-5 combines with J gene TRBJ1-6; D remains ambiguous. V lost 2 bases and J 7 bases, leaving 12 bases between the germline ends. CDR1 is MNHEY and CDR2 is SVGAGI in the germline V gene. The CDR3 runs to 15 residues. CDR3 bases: TGTGCCAGCAGTTACACACGAAAACCAAATTCACCCCTCCACTTT. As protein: CASSYTRKPNSPLHF.

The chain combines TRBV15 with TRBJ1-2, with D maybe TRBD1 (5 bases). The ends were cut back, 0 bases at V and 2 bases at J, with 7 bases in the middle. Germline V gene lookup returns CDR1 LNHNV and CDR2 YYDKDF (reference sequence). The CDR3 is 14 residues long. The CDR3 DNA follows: TGTGCCACCAGCAGAGATAAGGGGAACTATGGCTACACCTTC. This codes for CATSRDKGNYGYTF.

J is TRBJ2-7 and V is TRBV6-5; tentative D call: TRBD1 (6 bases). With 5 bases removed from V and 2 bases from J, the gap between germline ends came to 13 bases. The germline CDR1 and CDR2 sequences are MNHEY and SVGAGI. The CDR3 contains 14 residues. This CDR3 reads CASSHRQDPYEQYF. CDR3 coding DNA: TGTGCCAGCAGTCACAGACAGGATCCCTACGAGCAGTACTTC.

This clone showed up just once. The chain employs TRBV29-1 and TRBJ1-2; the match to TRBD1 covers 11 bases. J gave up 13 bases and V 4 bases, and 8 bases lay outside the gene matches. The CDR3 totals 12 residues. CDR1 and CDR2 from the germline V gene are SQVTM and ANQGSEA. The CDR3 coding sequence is TGCAGCGTTGGACCTCCGGGACAGGGGGTCACCTTC. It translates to CSVGPPGQGVTF.

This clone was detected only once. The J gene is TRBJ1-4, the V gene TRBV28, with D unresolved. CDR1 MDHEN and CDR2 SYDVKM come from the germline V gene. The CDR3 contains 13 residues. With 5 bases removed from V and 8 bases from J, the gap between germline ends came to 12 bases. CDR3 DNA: TGTGCCAGCAGTCCGAGGAGGTACGAAAAACTGTTTTTT. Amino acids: CASSPRRYEKLFF.

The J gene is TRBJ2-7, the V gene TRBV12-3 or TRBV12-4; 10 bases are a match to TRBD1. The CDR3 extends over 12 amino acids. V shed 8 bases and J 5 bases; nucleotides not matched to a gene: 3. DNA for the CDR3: TGTGCCAGCCGGGACAGGGGCCACGAGCAGTACTTC. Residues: CASRDRGHEQYF.

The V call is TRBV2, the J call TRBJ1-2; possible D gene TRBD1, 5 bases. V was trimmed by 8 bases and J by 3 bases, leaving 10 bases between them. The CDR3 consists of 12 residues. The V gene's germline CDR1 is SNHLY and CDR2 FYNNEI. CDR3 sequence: CASLGGDYGYTF. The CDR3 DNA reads TGTGCCAGCCTGGGGGGGGACTATGGCTACACCTTC.

The CDR3 sequence is CASSLESGAKNIQYF. The CDR3 bases are TGTGCCAGCAGCTTGGAGAGCGGAGCCAAAAACATTCAGTACTTC. This chain uses TRBV5-6 with TRBJ2-4, with D possibly being TRBD2 (5 bases). The CDR3 is made up of 15 amino acids. V was clipped by 0 bases and J by 0 bases, with 7 bases between them. CDR1 and CDR2 from the germline V gene are SGHDT and YYEEEE.

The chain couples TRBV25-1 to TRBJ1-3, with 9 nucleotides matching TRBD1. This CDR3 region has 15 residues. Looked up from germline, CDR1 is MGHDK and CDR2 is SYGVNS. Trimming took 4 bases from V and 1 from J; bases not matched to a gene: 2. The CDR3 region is CASSVTGGSGNTIYF. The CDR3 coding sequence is TGTGCCAGCAGTGTGACAGGGGGGTCTGGAAACACCATATATTTT.

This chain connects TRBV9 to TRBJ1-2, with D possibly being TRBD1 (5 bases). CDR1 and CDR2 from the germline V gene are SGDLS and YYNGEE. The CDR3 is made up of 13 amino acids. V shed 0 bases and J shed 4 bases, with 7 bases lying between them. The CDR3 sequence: CASSVEDTYGYTF. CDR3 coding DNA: TGTGCCAGCAGCGTAGAGGACACCTATGGCTACACCTTC.